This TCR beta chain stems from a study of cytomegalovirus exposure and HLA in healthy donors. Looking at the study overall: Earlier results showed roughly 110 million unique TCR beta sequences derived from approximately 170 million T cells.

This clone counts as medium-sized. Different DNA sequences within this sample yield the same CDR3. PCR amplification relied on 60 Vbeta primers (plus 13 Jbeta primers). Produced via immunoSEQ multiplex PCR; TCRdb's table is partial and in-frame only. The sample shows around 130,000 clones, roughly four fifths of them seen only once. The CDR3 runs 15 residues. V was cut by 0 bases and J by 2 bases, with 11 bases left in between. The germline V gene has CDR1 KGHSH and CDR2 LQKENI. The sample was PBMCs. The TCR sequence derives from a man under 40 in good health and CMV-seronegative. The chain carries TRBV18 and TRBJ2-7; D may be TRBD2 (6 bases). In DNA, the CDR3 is TGTGCCAGCTCACCACCCCAGGGAGGTCCCTACGAGCAGTACTTC. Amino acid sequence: CASSPPQGGPYEQYF.